This is a list of T cell receptor beta chains from one sample in a study of T-cell reconstitution after alpha-beta-depleted transplantation in children. MiXCR, run by TCRdb on the PCR reads, gives a single entry per CDR3 protein. The table includes 480,000 or so distinct CDR3 sequences, about 11% detected once. Sequenced here: PBMCs, sampled before TCRalphabeta/CD19-depleted stem cell transplant. The receptors shown here come from a child aged 2 to 10 with inherited bone marrow failure, due to receive a stem cell transplant. CDR3s include the opening cysteine and the closing phenylalanine or tryptophan. D genes are given only for firm matches. Not all rows give a size; the values are once, few, many and, for expanded clones, a class.

v_call	clone_size	j_call	d_call	cdr3_aa	cdr3_nt
TRBV15	.	TRBJ1-5	.	CATSRDMGGAEPQHF	TGTGCCACCAGCAGAGATATGGGGGGCGCGGAGCCCCAGCATTTT
TRBV28	many	TRBJ2-5	.	CASSLPESGETQYF	TGTGCCAGCAGTTTGCCGGAGAGCGGTGAGACCCAGTACTTC
TRBV12-3/TRBV12-4	many	TRBJ1-3	.	CASSSGQSSGNTIYF	TGTGCCAGCAGTTCCGGACAGAGCTCTGGAAACACCATATATTTT
TRBV5-1	.	TRBJ1-1	.	CASRQANTEAFF	TGCGCCAGCAGACAGGCGAACACTGAAGCTTTCTTT
TRBV20-1	.	TRBJ2-7	.	CSATHSYEQYF	TGCAGTGCTACCCATTCCTACGAGCAGTACTTC
TRBV30	many	TRBJ2-1	TRBD2	CAWSPLAGQIYNEQFF	TGTGCCTGGAGTCCTCTAGCGGGTCAGATCTACAATGAGCAGTTCTTC
TRBV19	.	TRBJ2-2	TRBD1	CASTPWQGAVGELFF	TGTGCCAGTACACCGTGGCAGGGGGCCGTCGGGGAGCTGTTTTTT
TRBV5-6	many	TRBJ2-2	.	CASSLIGAGIGGELFF	TGTGCCAGCAGCTTGATTGGGGCAGGGATTGGCGGGGAGCTGTTTTTT
TRBV4-2	many	TRBJ2-7	TRBD1	CASSQDLKRGRPYEQYF	TGTGCCAGCAGCCAAGACCTAAAGAGGGGGCGACCCTACGAGCAGTACTTC
TRBV4-3	many	TRBJ2-1	TRBD2	CASSQDYPSGTYNEQFF	TGCGCCAGCAGCCAAGATTACCCTAGCGGGACCTACAATGAGCAGTTCTTC
TRBV5-5	many	TRBJ2-7	.	CASSLAAGLSYEQYF	TGTGCCAGCAGCTTGGCGGCAGGGCTCTCGTACGAGCAGTACTTC
TRBV23-1	few	TRBJ1-5	.	CASSQSNPPNQPQHF	TGCGCCAGCAGTCAATCTAACCCGCCCAATCAGCCCCAGCATTTT
TRBV27	many	TRBJ1-2	.	CASSLSGIGGYTF	TGTGCCAGCAGTTTATCCGGGATTGGTGGCTACACCTTC
TRBV27	many	TRBJ2-1	.	CASSLSLFGGPDMSSYNEQFF	TGTGCCAGCAGCTTGAGTCTGTTTGGGGGGCCTGATATGAGCTCCTACAATGAGCAGTTCTTC
TRBV20-1	.	TRBJ2-1	.	CSAVRNEQFF	TGCAGTGCCGTTCGCAATGAGCAGTTCTTC
TRBV12-3/TRBV12-4	many	TRBJ2-3	.	CASRYGRAQYF	TGTGCCAGCAGATATGGGCGGGCGCAGTATTTT
TRBV4-1	many	TRBJ2-7	.	CASSQGDSPYEQYF	TGCGCCAGCAGCCAAGGTGACAGTCCCTACGAGCAGTACTTC
TRBV5-1	many	TRBJ2-7	.	CASSPRALDEQYF	TGCGCCAGCAGCCCGAGGGCCCTCGACGAGCAGTACTTC
TRBV6-2/TRBV6-3	many	TRBJ1-1	.	CASSYSHRDATEAFF	TGTGCCAGCAGTTACTCGCACAGGGACGCCACTGAAGCTTTCTTT
TRBV5-1	many	TRBJ2-1	TRBD2	CASRAGTSSYNEQFF	TGCGCCAGCAGAGCCGGGACTAGCTCCTACAATGAGCAGTTCTTC
TRBV15	many	TRBJ2-1	TRBD2	CATSTTSGRVNEQFF	TGTGCCACCAGCACCACTAGCGGGAGGGTCAATGAGCAGTTCTTC
TRBV18	many	TRBJ2-1	.	CASSSENYNEQFF	TGTGCCAGCTCATCGGAAAACTACAATGAGCAGTTCTTC
TRBV20-1	few	TRBJ1-1	.	CSARDREDEAFF	TGCAGTGCTAGAGATCGGGAGGATGAAGCTTTCTTT
TRBV6-2/TRBV6-3	many	TRBJ2-7	TRBD2	CASSYVTSASYEQYF	TGTGCCAGCAGTTACGTGACTAGCGCGTCCTACGAGCAGTACTTC
TRBV6-2/TRBV6-3	many	TRBJ2-5	.	CASSRGPYQETQYF	TGTGCCAGCAGTCGCGGACCGTACCAAGAGACCCAGTACTTC
TRBV12-3/TRBV12-4	many	TRBJ2-7	.	CASSMTGAWEQYF	TGTGCCAGCAGTATGACCGGGGCCTGGGAGCAGTACTTC
TRBV6-5	many	TRBJ2-1	TRBD1	CASRRGQGANEQFF	TGTGCCAGCAGAAGGGGGCAGGGGGCAAATGAGCAGTTCTTC
TRBV21-1	.	TRBJ2-7	.	CASRPIGTEIYEQYF	TGTGCCAGCAGACCAATTGGGACAGAGATCTACGAGCAGTACTTC
TRBV7-7	many	TRBJ2-1	.	CASSVSVTNNEQFF	TGTGCCAGCAGCGTCTCGGTAACGAACAATGAGCAGTTCTTC
TRBV7-9	many	TRBJ2-5	.	CASSLTYRGGGQETQYF	TGTGCCAGCAGCTTAACCTACAGGGGCGGGGGCCAAGAGACCCAGTACTTC
TRBV10-3	many	TRBJ1-5	TRBD1	CAISEPGQGNQPQHF	TGTGCCATCAGTGAGCCGGGACAGGGGAATCAGCCCCAGCATTTT
TRBV6-1	many	TRBJ1-2	TRBD1	CASRQGQGRQDFSRYGYTF	TGTGCCAGCAGACAAGGACAGGGAAGGCAGGATTTTTCTCGATATGGCTACACCTTC
TRBV20-1	few	TRBJ2-3	TRBD1	CSASSGQGADTQYF	TGCAGTGCTTCATCGGGGCAGGGGGCCGATACGCAGTATTTT
TRBV5-1	many	TRBJ1-2	.	CASSLTFRQEYGYTF	TGCGCCAGCAGCTTAACGTTTAGACAGGAGTATGGCTACACCTTC
TRBV20-1	few	TRBJ2-7	.	CSAGLRGAGEQYF	TGCAGTGCTGGCCTCCGCGGGGCCGGCGAGCAGTACTTC
TRBV6-4	many	TRBJ1-1	TRBD1	CASSEQGESTEAFF	TGTGCCAGCAGTGAGCAGGGGGAGAGCACTGAAGCTTTCTTT
TRBV20-1	many	TRBJ1-4	.	CSARDLRWNEKLFF	TGCAGTGCTAGAGATCTGAGGTGGAATGAAAAACTGTTTTTT
TRBV3-1	few	TRBJ2-7	TRBD1	CASSPLGQGHSYEQYF	TGTGCCAGCAGCCCCCTAGGACAGGGCCACTCCTACGAGCAGTACTTC
TRBV10-3	many	TRBJ2-3	TRBD1	CAIMPGTGTDTQYF	TGTGCCATCATGCCCGGGACAGGCACAGATACGCAGTATTTT
TRBV28	many	TRBJ1-5	.	CASRKGLYSNQPQHF	TGTGCCAGCAGAAAGGGGCTTTATAGCAATCAGCCCCAGCATTTT
TRBV5-1	many	TRBJ2-1	.	CASSPGRLYNEQFF	TGCGCCAGCAGTCCAGGAAGGCTTTACAATGAGCAGTTCTTC
TRBV12-3/TRBV12-4	.	TRBJ2-3	.	CATTRGNTDTQYF	TGTGCCACAACGAGAGGGAACACAGATACGCAGTATTTT
TRBV7-2	many	TRBJ2-1	TRBD2	CASSQLAGGYNEQFF	TGTGCCAGCAGCCAACTAGCGGGAGGCTACAATGAGCAGTTCTTC
TRBV20-1	many	TRBJ2-7	.	CSARPTTDYYEQYF	TGCAGTGCTAGACCGACGACAGACTACTACGAGCAGTACTTC
TRBV30	many	TRBJ2-1	TRBD1	CAWSLGQGSNEQFF	TGTGCCTGGAGTTTGGGACAGGGGTCGAATGAGCAGTTCTTC
TRBV9	many	TRBJ1-2	.	CASSLQGGDGYTF	TGTGCCAGCAGCTTACAGGGAGGAGACGGCTACACCTTC
TRBV4-1	many	TRBJ2-5	TRBD1	CASSHPDRGKETQYF	TGCGCCAGCAGCCACCCCGACAGGGGAAAAGAGACCCAGTACTTC
TRBV25-1	few	TRBJ2-1	TRBD1	CASANHPSTTPGQGYNEQFF	TGTGCCAGCGCCAACCACCCATCCACCACGCCGGGACAGGGGTACAATGAGCAGTTCTTC